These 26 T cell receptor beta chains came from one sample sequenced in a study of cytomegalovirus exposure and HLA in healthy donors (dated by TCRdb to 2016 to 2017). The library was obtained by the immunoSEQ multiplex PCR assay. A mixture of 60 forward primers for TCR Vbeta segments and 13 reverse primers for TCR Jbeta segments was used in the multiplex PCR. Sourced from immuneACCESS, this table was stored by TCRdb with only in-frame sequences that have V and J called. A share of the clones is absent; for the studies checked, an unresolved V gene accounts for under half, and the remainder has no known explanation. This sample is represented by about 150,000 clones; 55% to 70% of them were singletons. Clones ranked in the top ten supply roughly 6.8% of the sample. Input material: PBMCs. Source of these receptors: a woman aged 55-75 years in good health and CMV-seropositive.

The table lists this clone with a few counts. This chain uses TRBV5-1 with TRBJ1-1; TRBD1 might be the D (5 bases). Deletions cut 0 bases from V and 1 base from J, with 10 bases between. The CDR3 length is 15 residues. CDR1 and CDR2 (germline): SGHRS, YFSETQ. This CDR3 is CASSLVAGSNTEAFF. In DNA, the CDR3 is TGCGCCAGCAGCTTGGTAGCAGGGTCGAACACTGAAGCTTTCTTT.

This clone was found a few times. CDR3 DNA: TGTGCCAGCAGCTTACGCGGAGGGGAAAACTACGAGCAGTACTTC. Its translation is CASSLRGGENYEQYF. V gene TRBV7-8 combines with J gene TRBJ2-7, with D perhaps TRBD2 (6 bases). CDR3 length: 15 amino acids. Germline values: CDR1 SGHVS, CDR2 FQNEAQ. Between the trimmed V and J ends, which lost 2 bases and 3 bases, there was a span of 14 bases. Using reference TRBV7-8 and TRBJ2-7 for the parts outside the CDR3, the full variable domain is GAGVSQSPRYKVAKRGQDVALRCDPISGHVSLFWYQQALGQGPEFLTYFQNEAQLDKSGLPSDRFFAERPEGSVSTLKIQRTQQEDSAVYLCASSLRGGENYEQYFGPGTRLTVT.

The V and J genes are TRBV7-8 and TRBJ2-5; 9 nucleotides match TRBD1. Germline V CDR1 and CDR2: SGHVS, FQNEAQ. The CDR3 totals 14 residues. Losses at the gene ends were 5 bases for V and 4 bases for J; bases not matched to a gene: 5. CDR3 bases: TGTGCCAGCAGCCGCCTGGGACAGGGAGAGACCCAGTACTTC. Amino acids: CASSRLGQGETQYF.

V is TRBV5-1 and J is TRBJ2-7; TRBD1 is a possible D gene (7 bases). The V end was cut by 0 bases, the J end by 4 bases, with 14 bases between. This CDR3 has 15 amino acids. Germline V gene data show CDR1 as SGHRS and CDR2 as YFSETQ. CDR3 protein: CASSLAARGEYEQYF. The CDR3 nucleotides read TGCGCCAGCAGCTTGGCGGCCAGGGGGGAGTACGAGCAGTACTTC.

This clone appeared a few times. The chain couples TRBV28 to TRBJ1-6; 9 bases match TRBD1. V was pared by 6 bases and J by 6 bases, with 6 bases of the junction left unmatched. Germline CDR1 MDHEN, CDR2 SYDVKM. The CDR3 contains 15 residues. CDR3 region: CASRKQGAFNSPLHF. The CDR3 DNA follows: TGTGCCAGCAGGAAACAGGGGGCCTTTAATTCACCCCTCCACTTT. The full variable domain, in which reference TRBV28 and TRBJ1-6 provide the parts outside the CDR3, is DVKVTQSSRYLVKRTGEKVFLECVQDMDHENMFWYRQDPGLGLRLIYFSYDVKMKEKGDIPEGYSVSREKKERFSLILESASTNQTSMYLCASRKQGAFNSPLHFGNGTRLTVT.

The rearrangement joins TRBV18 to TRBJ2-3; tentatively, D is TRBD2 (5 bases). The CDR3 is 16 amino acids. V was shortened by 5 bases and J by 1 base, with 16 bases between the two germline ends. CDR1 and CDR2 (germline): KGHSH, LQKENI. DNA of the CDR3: TGTGCCAGCTCAACCACCCTTTATAGCGGCACAGATACGCAGTATTTT. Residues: CASSTTLYSGTDTQYF.

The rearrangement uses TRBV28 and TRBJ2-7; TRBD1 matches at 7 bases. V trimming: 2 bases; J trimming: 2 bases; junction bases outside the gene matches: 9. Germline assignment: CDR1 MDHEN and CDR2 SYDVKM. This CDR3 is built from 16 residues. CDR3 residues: CASSLPGQDLPYEQYF. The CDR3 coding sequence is TGTGCCAGCAGTTTACCCGGACAGGATCTTCCCTACGAGCAGTACTTC.

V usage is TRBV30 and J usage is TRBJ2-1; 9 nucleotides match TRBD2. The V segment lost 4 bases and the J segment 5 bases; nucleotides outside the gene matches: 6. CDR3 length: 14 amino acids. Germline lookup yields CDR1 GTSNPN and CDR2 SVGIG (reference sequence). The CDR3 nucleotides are TGTGCCTGGAAGGCTAGCGGGGAAAACAATGAGCAGTTCTTC. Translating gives CAWKASGENNEQFF.

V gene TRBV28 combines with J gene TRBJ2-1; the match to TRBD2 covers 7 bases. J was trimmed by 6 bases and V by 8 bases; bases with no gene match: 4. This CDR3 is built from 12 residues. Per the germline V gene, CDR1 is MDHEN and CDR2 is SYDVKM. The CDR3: CASGLVSNEQFF. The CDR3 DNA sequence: TGTGCCAGCGGACTAGTCTCCAATGAGCAGTTCTTC.

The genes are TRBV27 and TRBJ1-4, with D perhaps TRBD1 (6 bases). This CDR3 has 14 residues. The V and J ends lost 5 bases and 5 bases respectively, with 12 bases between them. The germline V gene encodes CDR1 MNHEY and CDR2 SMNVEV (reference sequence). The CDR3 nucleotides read TGTGCCAGCAGTCAACAGGGTCGGAATGAAAAACTGTTTTTT. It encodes CASSQQGRNEKLFF.

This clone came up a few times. The CDR3, as DNA: TGTGCCAGCAGTTTACAGGGGAACACTGAAGCTTTCTTT. Translated, it gives CASSLQGNTEAFF. The chain is built from TRBV6-5 and TRBJ1-1, with D possibly matching TRBD1 (6 bases). Trimming shortened V by 4 bases and J by 1 base, and 7 bases separated the two germline ends. The CDR3 is 13 residues long. The germline CDR1 and CDR2 sequences are MNHEY and SVGAGI.

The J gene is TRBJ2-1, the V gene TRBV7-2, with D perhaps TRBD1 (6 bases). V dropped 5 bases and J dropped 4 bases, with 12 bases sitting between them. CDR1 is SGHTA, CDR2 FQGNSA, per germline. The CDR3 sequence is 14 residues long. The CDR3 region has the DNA TGTGCCAGCAGCCCCGGCAGGGGTTACAATGAGCAGTTCTTC. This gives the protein CASSPGRGYNEQFF.

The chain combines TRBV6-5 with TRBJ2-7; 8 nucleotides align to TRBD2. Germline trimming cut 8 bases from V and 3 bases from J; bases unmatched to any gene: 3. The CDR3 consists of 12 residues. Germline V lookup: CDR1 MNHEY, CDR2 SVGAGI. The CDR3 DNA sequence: TGTGCCAGCGGAGGGACTAGCTACGAGCAGTACTTC. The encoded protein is CASGGTSYEQYF.

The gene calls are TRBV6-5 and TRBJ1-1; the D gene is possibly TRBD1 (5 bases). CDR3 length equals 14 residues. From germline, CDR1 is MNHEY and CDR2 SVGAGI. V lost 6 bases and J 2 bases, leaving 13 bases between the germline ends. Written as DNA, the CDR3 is TGTGCCAGCAGCCGCGGGGGGAAAAACACTGAAGCTTTCTTT. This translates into CASSRGGKNTEAFF.

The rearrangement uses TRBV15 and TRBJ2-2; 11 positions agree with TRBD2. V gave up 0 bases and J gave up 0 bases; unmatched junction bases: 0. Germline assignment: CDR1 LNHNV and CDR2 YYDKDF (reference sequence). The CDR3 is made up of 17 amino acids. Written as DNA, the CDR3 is TGTGCCACCAGCAGAGAGGGACTAGCGGCGAACACCGGGGAGCTGTTTTTT. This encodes CATSREGLAANTGELFF.

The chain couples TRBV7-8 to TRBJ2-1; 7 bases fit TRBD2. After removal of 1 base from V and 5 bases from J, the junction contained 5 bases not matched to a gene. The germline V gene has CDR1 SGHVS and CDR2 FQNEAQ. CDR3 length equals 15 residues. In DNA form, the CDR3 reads TGTGCCAGCAGCTTAGTGACTAGCAGAGACAATGAGCAGTTCTTC. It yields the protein CASSLVTSRDNEQFF.

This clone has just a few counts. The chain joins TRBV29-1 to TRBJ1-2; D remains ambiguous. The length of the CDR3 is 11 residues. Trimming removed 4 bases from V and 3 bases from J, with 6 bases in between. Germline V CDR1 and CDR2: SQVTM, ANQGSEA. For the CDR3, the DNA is TGCAGCGTTGTAGGAGACTATGGCTACACCTTC. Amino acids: CSVVGDYGYTF.

The CDR3 DNA is TGTGCCAGCAGCGCCGGGAGTTCGGGGGCCAACGTCCTGACTTTC. Protein sequence: CASSAGSSGANVLTF. V and J are TRBV9 and TRBJ2-6; perhaps TRBD2 as D (6 bases). The CDR3 loop spans 15 amino acids. V lost 3 bases and J lost 4, with 11 bases in between. The V gene's germline CDR1 is SGDLS and CDR2 YYNGEE.

The CDR3 DNA reads as TGTGCCAGCAGCTTGGTGGTCCGGACTGAAGCTTTCTTT. Translation gives CASSLVVRTEAFF. The chain combines TRBV5-6 with TRBJ1-1, with D hard to call. Germline assignment: CDR1 SGHDT and CDR2 YYEEEE. The V and J ends lost 0 bases and 5 bases respectively, with 8 bases between them. The CDR3 extends over 13 amino acids.

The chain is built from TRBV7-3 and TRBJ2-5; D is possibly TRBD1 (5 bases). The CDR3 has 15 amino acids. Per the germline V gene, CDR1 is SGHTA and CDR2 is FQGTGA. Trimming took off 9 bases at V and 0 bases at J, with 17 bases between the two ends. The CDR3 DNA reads TGTGCCAGGCAGCAGGAAATGGGGCACCAAGAGACCCAGTACTTC. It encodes CARQQEMGHQETQYF.

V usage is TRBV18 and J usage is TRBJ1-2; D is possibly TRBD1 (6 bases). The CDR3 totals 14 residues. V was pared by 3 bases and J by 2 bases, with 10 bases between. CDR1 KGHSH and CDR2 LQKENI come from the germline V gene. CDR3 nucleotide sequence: TGTGCCAGCTCACCTTCAGGGGTCAACTATGGCTACACCTTC. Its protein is CASSPSGVNYGYTF.

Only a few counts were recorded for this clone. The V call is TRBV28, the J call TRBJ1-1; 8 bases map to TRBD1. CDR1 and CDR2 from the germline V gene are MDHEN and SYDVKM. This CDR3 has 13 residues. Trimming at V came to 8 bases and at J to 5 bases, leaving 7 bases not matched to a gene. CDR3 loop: CASGRQGRTEAFF. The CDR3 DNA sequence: TGTGCCAGCGGCCGACAGGGGCGGACTGAAGCTTTCTTT. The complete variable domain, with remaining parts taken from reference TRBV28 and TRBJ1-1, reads DVKVTQSSRYLVKRTGEKVFLECVQDMDHENMFWYRQDPGLGLRLIYFSYDVKMKEKGDIPEGYSVSREKKERFSLILESASTNQTSMYLCASGRQGRTEAFFGQGTRLTVV.

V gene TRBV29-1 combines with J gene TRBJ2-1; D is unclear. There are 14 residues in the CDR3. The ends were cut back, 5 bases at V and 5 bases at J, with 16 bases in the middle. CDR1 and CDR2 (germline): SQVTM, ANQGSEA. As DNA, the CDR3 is TGCAGCGTTTGTAACGTCCAGATCAACAATGAGCAGTTCTTC. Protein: CSVCNVQINNEQFF.

The CDR3 DNA reads as TGTGCCAGCAGCCCCCGGACTACCCAAGAGACCCAGTACTTC. Encoded protein: CASSPRTTQETQYF. This sequence joins TRBV9 and TRBJ2-5; tentative D call: TRBD2 (6 bases). The ends were cut back, 4 bases at V and 1 base at J, with 11 bases in the middle. CDR1 and CDR2 from the germline V gene are SGDLS and YYNGEE. This CDR3 is 14 amino acids long.

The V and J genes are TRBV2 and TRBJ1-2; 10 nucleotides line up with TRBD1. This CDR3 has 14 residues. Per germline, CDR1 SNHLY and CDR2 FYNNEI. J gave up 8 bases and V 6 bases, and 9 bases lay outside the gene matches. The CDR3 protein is CASRPRQGAEGYTF. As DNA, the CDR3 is TGTGCCAGCAGACCCCGACAGGGGGCGGAGGGCTACACCTTC.

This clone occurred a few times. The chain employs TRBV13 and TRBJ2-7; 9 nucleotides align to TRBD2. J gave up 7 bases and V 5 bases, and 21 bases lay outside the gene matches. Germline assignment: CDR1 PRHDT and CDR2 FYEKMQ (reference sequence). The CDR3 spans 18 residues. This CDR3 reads CASSPGVLAGRSGGEQYF. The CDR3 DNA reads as TGTGCCAGCAGCCCAGGGGTACTAGCGGGTAGATCCGGAGGGGAGCAGTACTTC.